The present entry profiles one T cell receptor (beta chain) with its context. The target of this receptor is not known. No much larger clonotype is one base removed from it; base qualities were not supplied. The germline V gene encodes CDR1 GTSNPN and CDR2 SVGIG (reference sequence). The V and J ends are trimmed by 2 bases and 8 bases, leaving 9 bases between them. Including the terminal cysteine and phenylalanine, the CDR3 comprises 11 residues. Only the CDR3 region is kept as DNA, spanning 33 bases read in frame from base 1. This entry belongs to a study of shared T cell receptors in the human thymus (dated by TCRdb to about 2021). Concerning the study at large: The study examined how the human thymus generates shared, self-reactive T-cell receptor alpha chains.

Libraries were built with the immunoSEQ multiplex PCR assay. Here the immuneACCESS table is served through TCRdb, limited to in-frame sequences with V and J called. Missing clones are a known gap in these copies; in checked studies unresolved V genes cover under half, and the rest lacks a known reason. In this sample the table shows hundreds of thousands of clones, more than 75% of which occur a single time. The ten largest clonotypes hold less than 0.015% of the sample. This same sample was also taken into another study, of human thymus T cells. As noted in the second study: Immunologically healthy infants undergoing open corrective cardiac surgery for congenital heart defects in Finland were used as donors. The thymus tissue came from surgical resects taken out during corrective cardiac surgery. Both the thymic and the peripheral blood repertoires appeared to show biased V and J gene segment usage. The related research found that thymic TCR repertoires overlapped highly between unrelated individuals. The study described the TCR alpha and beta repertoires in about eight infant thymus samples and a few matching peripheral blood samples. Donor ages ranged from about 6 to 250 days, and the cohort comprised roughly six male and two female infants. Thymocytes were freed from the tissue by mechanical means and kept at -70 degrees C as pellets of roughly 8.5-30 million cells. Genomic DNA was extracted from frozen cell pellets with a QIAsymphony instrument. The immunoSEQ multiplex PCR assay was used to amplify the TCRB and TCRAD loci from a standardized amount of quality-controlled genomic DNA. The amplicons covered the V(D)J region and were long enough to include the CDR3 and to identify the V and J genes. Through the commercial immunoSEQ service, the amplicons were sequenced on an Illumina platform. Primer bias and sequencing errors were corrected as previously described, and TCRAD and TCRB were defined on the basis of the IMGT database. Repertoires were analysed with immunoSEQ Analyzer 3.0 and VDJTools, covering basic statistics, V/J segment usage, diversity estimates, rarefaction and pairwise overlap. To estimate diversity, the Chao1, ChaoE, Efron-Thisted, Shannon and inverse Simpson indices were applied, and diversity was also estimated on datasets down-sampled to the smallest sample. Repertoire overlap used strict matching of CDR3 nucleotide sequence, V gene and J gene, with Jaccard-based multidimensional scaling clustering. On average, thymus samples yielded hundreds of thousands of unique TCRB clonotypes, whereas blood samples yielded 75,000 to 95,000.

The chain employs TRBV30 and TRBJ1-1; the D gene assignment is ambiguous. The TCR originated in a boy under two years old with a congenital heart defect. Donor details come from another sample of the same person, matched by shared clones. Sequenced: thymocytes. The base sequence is TGTGCCTGGAGTCAGGCGTTCGAAGCTTTCTTT. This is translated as CAWSQAFEAFF.